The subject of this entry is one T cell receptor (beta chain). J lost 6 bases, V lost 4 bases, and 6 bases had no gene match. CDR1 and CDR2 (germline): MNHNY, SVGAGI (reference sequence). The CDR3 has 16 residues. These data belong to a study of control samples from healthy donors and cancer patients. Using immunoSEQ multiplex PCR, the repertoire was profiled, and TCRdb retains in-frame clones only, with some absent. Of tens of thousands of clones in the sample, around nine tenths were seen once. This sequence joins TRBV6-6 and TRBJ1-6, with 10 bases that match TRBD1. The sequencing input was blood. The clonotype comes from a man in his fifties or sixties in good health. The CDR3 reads CASSFPGTGANSPLHF. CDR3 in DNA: TGTGCCAGCAGTTTTCCCGGGACAGGGGCTAATTCACCCCTCCACTTT.